Listed below are T cell receptor beta chains from one sample, sequenced in a study of blood T cell dynamics during melanoma immunotherapy. Here immunoSEQ multiplex PCR was the method, and the copy in TCRdb shows in-frame clones only, minus some. The sample carries around 2,000 clones, more than 65% recorded once. Specimen: CD8+ T cells from blood, collected from a patient treated with checkpoint blockade. Source of these receptors: a human donor with melanoma. The conserved cysteine and the conserved F or W are not part of the CDR3 here.

CDR3 length,V gene,CDR3 protein
13,TRBV6-1,ASVIRDTSYNEQF
12,TRBV4-3,ASSQGLLSLEAF
9,TRBV6-6,ASRGNRGYT
17,TRBV11-2,ASTTMGFLSPRRDNEQF
14,TRBV9,ASSVESGLIGSTIY
12,TRBV19,ASSIRTTMGGYT
9,TRBV29-1,SVDTSYEQY
10,TRBV5-1,ASSLDWQEQF
11,TRBV9,ASSPSGGNEQF
12,TRBV27,ASGASGSSDTQY
13,TRBV2,ASSEKLGNSYEQY
12,TRBV7-8,ASSLFGGSQPQH
13,TRBV5-6,ASSLNDREVGEAF
14,TRBV14,ASSQDGNTGYYEQY
13,TRBV19,ASSMAGLAGNTIY
12,TRBV5-6,ASSLLGSGNTIY
16,TRBV4-1,ASSQDQGLGRSNQPQH
12,TRBV6-6,ASSYSGTGAEQY
11,TRBV29-1,SVGVSTNTEAF
14,TRBV4-3,ASSQGVPGVDTEAF
13,TRBV28,ASSLLGIGRYGYT
13,TRBV7-6,ASSLDPFSNQPQH
13,TRBV15,ATSRFGQGTNEQY
11,TRBV27,ASSLGVGQPLH
12,TRBV14,ASSQGGLGQPQH
12,TRBV2,ASSEGTLSYEQY